The 9 T cell receptor beta chains in this list originate from one sample, sequenced in a study of Ad26.COV2.S vaccination and SARS-CoV-2 variants. Produced via immunoSEQ multiplex PCR; TCRdb's table is partial and in-frame only. The table includes about 390,000 clones, approximately 91% detected once. Treatment: 15 to 20 received Ad26.COV2.S at low or high dose, single or two shots; 5 received placebo; per-sample allocation not given. Repertoires come from day 63 after the first vaccine or placebo injection. Specimen: peripheral blood, collected in a trial of Ad26.COV2.S vaccine versus placebo. The receptors were sampled from a person aged 18 to 59 who received the Ad26.COV2.S COVID-19 vaccine or a placebo.

V gene TRBV5-6 combines with J gene TRBJ1-1, with 8 bases that match TRBD1. The CDR3 is made up of 12 amino acids. Trimming cost V 3 bases and J 13 bases; bases outside gene matches: 8. CDR1 is SGHDT, CDR2 YYEEEE, per germline. The chain's CDR3 is CASSSPGQAGFF. CDR3 nucleotides: TGTGCCAGCAGCTCCCCGGGACAGGCTGGTTTCTTT. The full variable domain, its missing parts supplied by reference TRBV5-6 and TRBJ1-1, is DAGVTQSPTHLIKTRGQQVTLRCSPKSGHDTVSWYQQALGQGPQFIFQYYEEEERQRGNFPDRFSGHQFPNYSSELNVNALLLGDSALYLCASSSPGQAGFFGQGTRLTVV.

For the CDR3, the DNA is TGTGCCAGTAACTCATGGGGGGAAAACTATGGCTACACCTTC. It encodes CASNSWGENYGYTF. V and J are TRBV19 and TRBJ1-2; D is possibly TRBD1 (5 bases). The germline gives CDR1 LNHDA, CDR2 SQIVND (reference sequence). The CDR3 is 14 residues long. The germline V and J ends were trimmed by 7 bases and 2 bases, with 14 bases remaining between them.

The chain couples TRBV4-3 to TRBJ1-6, with D tentatively TRBD1 (5 bases). The germline V and J ends were trimmed by 5 bases and 8 bases, with 13 bases remaining between them. The CDR3 is 14 amino acids. From germline, CDR1 is LGHNA and CDR2 YSLEER. The DNA for the CDR3 is TGCGCCAGCAGCTTACAGTGGGGCGATTCACCCCTCCACTTT. This codes for CASSLQWGDSPLHF.

This clone was found once. The V and J genes are TRBV10-2 and TRBJ2-7; D perhaps matches TRBD2 (6 bases). The length of the CDR3 is 13 residues. Germline CDR1 reads WSHSY; CDR2 reads SAAADI. Trimming left V 2 bases short and J 3 bases short, with 8 bases between. The CDR3 loop is CASSEVGSYEQYF. CDR3 DNA: TGCGCCAGCAGTGAGGTCGGGAGCTACGAGCAGTACTTC.

The CDR3 here is CASSSSGVVVGELFF. In DNA, the CDR3 is TGCGCCAGCAGCTCGAGCGGGGTCGTGGTCGGGGAGCTGTTTTTT. This chain joins TRBV5-1 and TRBJ2-2; 7 nucleotides match TRBD2. Germline-derived CDR1 and CDR2 are SGHRS and YFSETQ. V lost 3 bases, J lost 7 bases, and 9 bases stayed unmatched. The CDR3 contains 15 residues.

The chain uses TRBV11-2 and TRBJ1-6; the match to TRBD1 covers 10 bases. V trimming: 0 bases; J trimming: 6 bases; junction bases outside the gene matches: 8. Per the germline V gene, CDR1 is SGHAT and CDR2 is FQNNGV. This CDR3 is 18 amino acids long. CDR3 sequence: CASSLDRGQGILNSPLHF. The DNA for the CDR3 is TGTGCCAGCAGCTTAGATAGGGGACAGGGGATTCTTAATTCACCCCTCCACTTT.

This clone was recorded only once. The chain is built from TRBV11-2 and TRBJ1-2; no clear D. The CDR3 spans 14 residues. From germline, CDR1 is SGHAT and CDR2 FQNNGV. Trimming stripped 6 bases from V and 8 bases from J, with 19 bases between. CDR3 sequence reads: CASRPLQDGGGYTF. DNA of the CDR3: TGTGCCAGCAGACCCCTGCAGGACGGCGGGGGCTACACCTTC.

This CDR3 is CASQAIPLVTGTGGNSPLHF. As DNA, the CDR3 is TGCGCCAGCCAGGCGATCCCCTTGGTGACCGGGACAGGGGGCAATTCACCCCTCCACTTT. The chain couples TRBV5-1 to TRBJ1-6; 12 bases match TRBD1. V gave up 7 bases and J gave up 7 bases; unmatched junction bases: 21. Germline V gene sequence: CDR1 SGHRS, CDR2 YFSETQ. The CDR3 length is 20 residues.

This chain joins TRBV5-1 and TRBJ1-4, with 7 bases identical to TRBD1. This CDR3 spans 15 amino acids. Per germline, CDR1 SGHRS and CDR2 YFSETQ. With 0 bases clipped from V and 8 bases from J, the junction kept 7 bases outside the gene matches. This chain's CDR3 is CASSLDRGRGEKLFF. In DNA form, the CDR3 reads TGCGCCAGCAGCTTGGATAGGGGGCGCGGGGAAAAACTGTTTTTT.